The 15 T cell receptor beta chains in this list originate from one sample, sequenced in a study of CD8+ T cells in alopecia areata. Extraction and reverse transcription of RNA yielded cDNA as the sequencing template. TCRdb's copy holds only in-frame clones and misses some; the assay was immunoSEQ multiplex PCR. The sample records about 70,000 clones, more than 40% being singletons. This sample comprised CD8+ T cells sorted from blood, obtained at week 0. These receptors were taken from a human donor with alopecia areata.

V is TRBV6-5 and J is TRBJ1-3; the D is unclear. This CDR3 is 14 amino acids long. V lost 6 bases and J 0 bases, leaving 9 bases between the germline ends. Germline values: CDR1 MNHEY, CDR2 SVGAGI. CDR3 sequence: CASSAPGSGNTIYF. The CDR3, as DNA: TGTGCCAGCAGCGCCCCGGGCTCTGGAAACACCATATATTTT.

Written as DNA, the CDR3 is TGTGCCAGCAGCTACGTGCGGACGGATATTCAGTACTTC. It codes for CASSYVRTDIQYF. The rearrangement links TRBV7-2 to TRBJ2-4, with D unresolved. The CDR3 totals 13 residues. Trimming shortened V by 4 bases and J by 10 bases, and 14 bases separated the two germline ends. Germline CDR1 and CDR2: SGHTA and FQGNSA.

This clone showed up just a few times. The rearrangement joins TRBV9 to TRBJ2-7, with 7 bases that match TRBD1. CDR3 length equals 14 residues. After removal of 0 bases from V and 6 bases from J, the junction contained 6 bases not matched to a gene. Germline CDR1 and CDR2: SGDLS and YYNGEE. The DNA of the CDR3 is TGTGCCAGCAGCGTAGCGGGACAGTCTGCCGAGCAGTACTTC. Protein sequence: CASSVAGQSAEQYF.

The sample holds a few counts of this clone. J is TRBJ2-1 and V is TRBV12-5; tentative D call: TRBD2 (6 bases). CDR3 length: 16 amino acids. The germline V gene encodes CDR1 LGHNT and CDR2 FRNRAP. V lost 5 bases to trimming and J lost 3 bases, with 17 bases between them. Written as DNA, the CDR3 is TGTGCTAGTGGTCACAACCTAGCGCCAGACTACAATGAGCAGTTCTTC. It encodes CASGHNLAPDYNEQFF.

The J gene is TRBJ2-1, the V gene TRBV7-2; unclear D gene. V lost 5 bases to trimming and J lost 4 bases, with 12 bases between them. This CDR3 spans 14 amino acids. CDR1 is SGHTA, CDR2 FQGNSA, per germline. CDR3 loop: CASSHDSIYNEQFF. For the CDR3, the DNA is TGTGCCAGCAGCCATGACTCAATTTACAATGAGCAGTTCTTC.

The chain carries TRBV6-6 and TRBJ2-7; a possible D gene is TRBD2 (5 bases). V gave up 3 bases and J gave up 7 bases, with 10 bases separating them. The V gene's germline CDR1 is MNHNY and CDR2 SVGAGI (reference sequence). This CDR3 is built from 12 residues. CDR3: CASSYGLGEQYF. As DNA, the CDR3 is TGTGCCAGCAGTTATGGACTTGGGGAGCAGTACTTC.

The gene calls are TRBV5-4 and TRBJ2-2; TRBD1 matches 9 bases. Germline loops: CDR1 SGHNT, CDR2 YYREEE (reference sequence). This CDR3 is built from 16 residues. Losses at the gene ends were 5 bases for V and 5 bases for J; bases not matched to a gene: 10. DNA of the CDR3: TGTGCCAGCAGTTCCGAGACAGGGGGTAGGACCGGGGAGCTGTTTTTT. It translates to CASSSETGGRTGELFF.

This clone was found a few times. The V call is TRBV25-1, the J call TRBJ2-2, with 10 bases identical to TRBD2. V was clipped by 11 bases and J by 2 bases; unmatched bases: 17. The CDR3 is 18 residues long. From germline, CDR1 is MGHDK and CDR2 SYGVNS. CDR3 sequence reads: CASRGRAGGLANTGELFF. The CDR3 DNA reads as TGTGCCTCCCGGGGGAGAGCGGGAGGGCTCGCCAACACCGGGGAGCTGTTTTTT. Full variable domain (missing parts from reference TRBV25-1 and TRBJ2-2): EADIYQTPRYLVIGTGKKITLECSQTMGHDKMYWYQQDPGMELHLIHYSYGVNSTEKGDLSSESTVSRIRTEHFPLTLESARPSHTSQYLCASRGRAGGLANTGELFFGEGSRLTVL.

The chain recombines TRBV5-4 with TRBJ2-7, with TRBD2 identical over 9 bases. Trimming removed 3 bases from V and 2 bases from J; junction bases left unmatched: 9. The CDR3 runs to 16 residues. Germline V gene sequence: CDR1 SGHNT, CDR2 YYREEE (reference sequence). The CDR3 nucleotides are TGTGCCAGCAGCTCCCCGGGGCGGGAGGGCACCTACGAGCAGTACTTC. It specifies CASSSPGREGTYEQYF.

The chain couples TRBV15 to TRBJ2-5, with 9 bases matching TRBD2. The CDR3 is made up of 15 amino acids. V lost 1 base and J lost 4; bases outside the gene matches: 4. Germline CDR1 reads LNHNV; CDR2 reads YYDKDF (reference sequence). The CDR3 coding sequence is TGTGCCACCAGCAGAGCCGGGACTAGCTCAGAGACCCAGTACTTC. This sequence encodes CATSRAGTSSETQYF.

There are a few counts of this clone. The rearrangement links TRBV14 to TRBJ1-2; D is undetermined. CDR1 SGHDN and CDR2 FVKESK come from the germline V gene. This CDR3 has 14 residues. Trimming took off 1 base at V and 4 bases at J, with 10 bases between the two ends. CDR3 nucleotides: TGTGCCAGCAGCCAAGGAACACAGATCTATGGCTACACCTTC. Translation gives CASSQGTQIYGYTF.

The table lists this clone with a few counts. The chain carries TRBV29-1 and TRBJ2-3, with 10 bases fitting TRBD2. The V and J ends lost 6 bases and 3 bases, in that order; junction bases with no gene match: 15. The CDR3 runs to 17 residues. CDR1 is SQVTM and CDR2 is ANQGSEA in the germline V gene. CDR3 nucleotides: TGCAGCGTCCCTGGTCGGGGGGCTAGCGGGAGTACAGATACGCAGTATTTT. Its translation is CSVPGRGASGSTDTQYF.

The V and J genes are TRBV7-9 and TRBJ1-2; 7 bases fit TRBD1. CDR3 length: 13 amino acids. Germline V CDR1 and CDR2: SEHNR, FQNEAQ (reference sequence). V shed 8 bases and J 4 bases; nucleotides not matched to a gene: 7. Written as DNA, the CDR3 is TGTGCCAGCTCGCGGGGACAGCTCTATGGCTACACCTTC. Protein product: CASSRGQLYGYTF. Full variable domain (missing parts from reference TRBV7-9 and TRBJ1-2): DTGVSQNPRHKITKRGQNVTFRCDPISEHNRLYWYRQTLGQGPEFLTYFQNEAQLEKSRLLSDRFSAERPKGSFSTLEIQRTEQGDSAMYLCASSRGQLYGYTFGSGTRLTVV.

Here the CDR3 DNA reads TGCAGCGCCCTACAGGGTAACGAGCAGTACTTC. This codes for CSALQGNEQYF. This chain joins TRBV29-1 and TRBJ2-7; D is possibly TRBD1 (6 bases). V shed 7 bases and J shed 5 bases, with 12 bases lying between them. The CDR3 loop spans 11 amino acids. Looked up from germline, CDR1 is SQVTM and CDR2 is ANQGSEA.

The chain recombines TRBV29-1 with TRBJ2-2; maybe TRBD1 (6 bases). Germline CDR1 is SQVTM and CDR2 is ANQGSEA. Trimming shortened V by 5 bases and J by 4 bases, and 11 bases separated the two germline ends. The CDR3 has 13 amino acids. This CDR3 is CSVLSGVTGELFF. In DNA, the CDR3 is TGCAGCGTTTTATCAGGGGTCACCGGGGAGCTGTTTTTT.